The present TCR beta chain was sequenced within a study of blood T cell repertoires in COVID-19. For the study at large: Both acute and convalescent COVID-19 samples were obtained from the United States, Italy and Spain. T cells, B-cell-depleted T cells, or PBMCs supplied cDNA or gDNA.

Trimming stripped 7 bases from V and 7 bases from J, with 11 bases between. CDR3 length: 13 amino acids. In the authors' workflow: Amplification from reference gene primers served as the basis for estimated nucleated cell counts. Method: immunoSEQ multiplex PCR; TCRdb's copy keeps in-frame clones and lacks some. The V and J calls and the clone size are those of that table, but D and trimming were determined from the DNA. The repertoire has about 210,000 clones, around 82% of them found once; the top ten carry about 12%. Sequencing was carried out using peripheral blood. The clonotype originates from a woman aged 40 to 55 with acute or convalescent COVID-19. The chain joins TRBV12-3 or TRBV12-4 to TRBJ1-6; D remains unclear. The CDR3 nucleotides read TGTGCCAGCAAAATCTCGGGAAATTCACCCCTCCACTTT. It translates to CASKISGNSPLHF.